This is a list of T cell receptor beta chains from one sample in a study of naive and memory T cell subsets. MiXCR was run by TCRdb on the UMI-ligation and nested PCR reads, yielding one entry per CDR3 protein. This sample has more than 25,000 distinct CDR3 sequences, with over 8.5% found just once. Sequenced sample: effector memory CD4+ T cells from blood. Receptors originate from a human donor in good health. CDR3s include the opening cysteine and the closing phenylalanine or tryptophan. The D gene is left open where the match is weak. Not all rows give a size; the values are once, few, many and, for expanded clones, a class.

clone size: many; V gene: TRBV5-6; D gene: TRBD2; J gene: TRBJ2-3; CDR3 length: 21; CDR3 protein: CASSFDSSGVGTSGRRDTQYF; CDR3 DNA: TGTGCCAGCAGCTTCGATAGTTCAGGTGTCGGGACTAGCGGGAGGAGGGATACGCAGTATTTT
clone size: many; V gene: TRBV20-1; D gene: NA; J gene: TRBJ2-7; CDR3 length: 13; CDR3 protein: CSATGQFSYEQYF; CDR3 DNA: TGCAGTGCAACTGGACAGTTCTCCTACGAGCAGTACTTC
clone size: few; V gene: TRBV6-2/TRBV6-3; D gene: NA; J gene: TRBJ1-5; CDR3 length: 14; CDR3 protein: CASSSGQPGQPQHF; CDR3 DNA: TGTGCCAGCAGTTCCGGACAACCAGGTCAGCCCCAGCATTTT
clone size: few; V gene: TRBV6-1; D gene: TRBD1; J gene: TRBJ2-7; CDR3 length: 15; CDR3 protein: CASSNQQGGPYEQYF; CDR3 DNA: TGTGCCAGCAGCAACCAACAGGGGGGCCCCTACGAGCAGTACTTC
clone size: few; V gene: TRBV30; D gene: NA; J gene: TRBJ1-2; CDR3 length: 13; CDR3 protein: CAWSPGVLYGYTF; CDR3 DNA: TGTGCCTGGAGTCCGGGCGTACTCTATGGCTACACCTTC
clone size: medium-sized; V gene: TRBV7-2; D gene: NA; J gene: TRBJ2-3; CDR3 length: 14; CDR3 protein: CASSLSPSTDTQYF; CDR3 DNA: TGTGCCAGCAGCTTAAGTCCTAGCACAGATACGCAGTATTTT
clone size: NA; V gene: TRBV30; D gene: NA; J gene: TRBJ1-5; CDR3 length: 13; CDR3 protein: CAWGRQSDQAQHF; CDR3 DNA: TGTGCCTGGGGAAGACAGTCCGATCAAGCCCAGCATTTT
clone size: many; V gene: TRBV29-1; D gene: TRBD1; J gene: TRBJ1-1; CDR3 length: 10; CDR3 protein: CSVGDRQAFF; CDR3 DNA: TGCAGCGTAGGGGACAGGCAAGCTTTCTTT
clone size: many; V gene: TRBV5-1; D gene: TRBD1; J gene: TRBJ1-2; CDR3 length: 15; CDR3 protein: CASSYRDSANYGYTF; CDR3 DNA: TGCGCCAGCAGCTACCGGGACAGTGCTAACTATGGCTACACCTTC
clone size: NA; V gene: TRBV20-1; D gene: TRBD1; J gene: TRBJ1-2; CDR3 length: 14; CDR3 protein: CSARDAGTAYGYTF; CDR3 DNA: TGCAGTGCTAGAGATGCTGGGACAGCCTATGGCTACACCTTC
clone size: many; V gene: TRBV3-1; D gene: NA; J gene: TRBJ2-5; CDR3 length: 14; CDR3 protein: CASSQGDIQETQYF; CDR3 DNA: TGTGCCAGCAGCCAAGGGGACATACAAGAGACCCAGTACTTC
clone size: NA; V gene: TRBV6-5; D gene: TRBD1; J gene: TRBJ1-4; CDR3 length: 12; CDR3 protein: CASSDRGEKLFF; CDR3 DNA: TGTGCCAGCAGCGACAGGGGAGAAAAACTGTTTTTT
clone size: NA; V gene: TRBV7-2; D gene: NA; J gene: TRBJ2-5; CDR3 length: 14; CDR3 protein: CASSLGGTGKTQYF; CDR3 DNA: TGTGCCAGCAGCTTAGGCGGAACTGGGAAGACCCAGTACTTC
clone size: many; V gene: TRBV7-2; D gene: TRBD2; J gene: TRBJ2-3; CDR3 length: 11; CDR3 protein: CASSSLAGQYF; CDR3 DNA: TGTGCCAGCAGCTCTCTAGCGGGGCAGTATTTT
clone size: many; V gene: TRBV12-3/TRBV12-4; D gene: TRBD2; J gene: TRBJ2-7; CDR3 length: 18; CDR3 protein: CASSLRPLAGGAIYEQYF; CDR3 DNA: TGTGCCAGCAGTTTAAGGCCACTAGCGGGAGGCGCAATCTACGAGCAGTACTTC
clone size: few; V gene: TRBV7-9; D gene: TRBD1; J gene: TRBJ1-2; CDR3 length: 15; CDR3 protein: CASKLGGQGAYGYTF; CDR3 DNA: TGTGCCAGCAAACTAGGAGGTCAGGGGGCTTATGGCTACACCTTC
clone size: few; V gene: TRBV20-1; D gene: TRBD1; J gene: TRBJ1-5; CDR3 length: 16; CDR3 protein: CSASPVGTASNQPQHF; CDR3 DNA: TGCAGTGCTAGTCCCGTCGGGACAGCCAGCAATCAGCCCCAGCATTTT
clone size: NA; V gene: TRBV2; D gene: NA; J gene: TRBJ1-4; CDR3 length: 15; CDR3 protein: CASREFRATNEKLFF; CDR3 DNA: TGTGCCAGCAGGGAGTTTCGTGCAACTAATGAAAAACTGTTTTTT
clone size: few; V gene: TRBV4-2; D gene: NA; J gene: TRBJ2-2; CDR3 length: 17; CDR3 protein: CASSQDVGQLNTGELFF; CDR3 DNA: TGTGCCAGCAGCCAAGATGTAGGGCAGTTAAACACCGGGGAGCTGTTTTTT
clone size: few; V gene: TRBV25-1; D gene: NA; J gene: TRBJ1-6; CDR3 length: 14; CDR3 protein: CASSVGQYNSPLHF; CDR3 DNA: TGTGCCAGCAGTGTAGGACAGTATAATTCACCCCTCCACTTT
clone size: few; V gene: TRBV18; D gene: NA; J gene: TRBJ2-6; CDR3 length: 15; CDR3 protein: CASSPSLLGANVLTF; CDR3 DNA: TGTGCCAGCTCACCTTCTCTTCTCGGGGCCAACGTCCTGACTTTC
clone size: NA; V gene: TRBV7-6; D gene: NA; J gene: TRBJ2-7; CDR3 length: 16; CDR3 protein: CAGSLSIPGLVYEQYF; CDR3 DNA: TGTGCCGGCAGCTTATCTATCCCAGGTTTGGTCTACGAGCAGTACTTC
clone size: few; V gene: TRBV7-9; D gene: TRBD2; J gene: TRBJ2-3; CDR3 length: 17; CDR3 protein: CASSLEPSGGRTDTQYF; CDR3 DNA: TGTGCCAGCAGCTTAGAGCCTAGCGGGGGACGGACAGATACGCAGTATTTT
clone size: many; V gene: TRBV6-6; D gene: NA; J gene: TRBJ1-5; CDR3 length: 15; CDR3 protein: CASSLRPTGNQPQHF; CDR3 DNA: TGTGCCAGCAGCCTCAGACCCACAGGGAATCAGCCCCAGCATTTT
clone size: many; V gene: TRBV18; D gene: NA; J gene: TRBJ1-4; CDR3 length: 16; CDR3 protein: CASSPRSAGPNEKLFF; CDR3 DNA: TGTGCCAGCTCACCACGGTCGGCGGGGCCCAATGAAAAACTGTTTTTT
clone size: few; V gene: TRBV2; D gene: NA; J gene: TRBJ1-5; CDR3 length: 13; CDR3 protein: CASRLNSNQPQHF; CDR3 DNA: TGTGCCAGCAGGCTGAATAGCAATCAGCCCCAGCATTTT
clone size: many; V gene: TRBV29-1; D gene: NA; J gene: TRBJ2-1; CDR3 length: 10; CDR3 protein: CRVWGVEQFF; CDR3 DNA: TGCAGGGTCTGGGGGGTGGAGCAGTTCTTC
clone size: few; V gene: TRBV6-5; D gene: NA; J gene: TRBJ1-6; CDR3 length: 16; CDR3 protein: CASSYSWESFNSPLHF; CDR3 DNA: TGTGCCAGCAGTTACTCGTGGGAATCTTTTAATTCACCCCTCCACTTT
clone size: few; V gene: TRBV7-2; D gene: NA; J gene: TRBJ2-3; CDR3 length: 14; CDR3 protein: CASSLGGRTDTQYF; CDR3 DNA: TGTGCCAGCAGCTTGGGAGGAAGGACAGATACGCAGTATTTT
clone size: NA; V gene: TRBV20-1; D gene: NA; J gene: TRBJ2-7; CDR3 length: 13; CDR3 protein: CSARDGRRNEQYF; CDR3 DNA: TGCAGTGCTAGAGACGGGAGAAGAAACGAGCAGTACTTC
clone size: few; V gene: TRBV20-1; D gene: NA; J gene: TRBJ2-1; CDR3 length: 10; CDR3 protein: CSAVLNEQFF; CDR3 DNA: TGCAGTGCTGTCCTCAATGAGCAGTTCTTC
clone size: NA; V gene: TRBV20-1; D gene: TRBD2; J gene: TRBJ2-3; CDR3 length: 16; CDR3 protein: CSARPLAGEGADTQYF; CDR3 DNA: TGCAGTGCTAGGCCACTAGCGGGAGAGGGAGCAGATACGCAGTATTTT
clone size: NA; V gene: TRBV5-1; D gene: TRBD2; J gene: TRBJ2-7; CDR3 length: 18; CDR3 protein: CASSPVPQGAGGLDEQYF; CDR3 DNA: TGCGCCAGCAGCCCTGTCCCTCAAGGGGCGGGAGGGCTGGACGAGCAGTACTTC